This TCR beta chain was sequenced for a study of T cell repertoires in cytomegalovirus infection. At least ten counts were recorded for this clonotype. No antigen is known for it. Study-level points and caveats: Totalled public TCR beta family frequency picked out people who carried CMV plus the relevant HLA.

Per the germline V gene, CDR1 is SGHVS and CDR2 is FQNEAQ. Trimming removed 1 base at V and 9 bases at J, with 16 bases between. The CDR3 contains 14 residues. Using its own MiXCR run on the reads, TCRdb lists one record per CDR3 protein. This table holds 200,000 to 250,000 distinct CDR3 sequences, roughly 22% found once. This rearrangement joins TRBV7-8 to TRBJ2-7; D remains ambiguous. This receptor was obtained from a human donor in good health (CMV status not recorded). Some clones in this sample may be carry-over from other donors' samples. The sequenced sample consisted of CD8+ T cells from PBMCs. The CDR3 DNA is TGTGCCAGCAGCTTAGGCCATCTAGAAATTGGGCAGTACTTC. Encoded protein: CASSLGHLEIGQYF. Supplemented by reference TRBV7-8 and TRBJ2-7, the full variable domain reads GAGVSQSPRYKVAKRGQDVALRCDPISGHVSLFWYQQALGQGPEFLTYFQNEAQLDKSGLPSDRFFAERPEGSVSTLKIQRTQQEDSAVYLCASSLGHLEIGQYFGPGTRLTVT.